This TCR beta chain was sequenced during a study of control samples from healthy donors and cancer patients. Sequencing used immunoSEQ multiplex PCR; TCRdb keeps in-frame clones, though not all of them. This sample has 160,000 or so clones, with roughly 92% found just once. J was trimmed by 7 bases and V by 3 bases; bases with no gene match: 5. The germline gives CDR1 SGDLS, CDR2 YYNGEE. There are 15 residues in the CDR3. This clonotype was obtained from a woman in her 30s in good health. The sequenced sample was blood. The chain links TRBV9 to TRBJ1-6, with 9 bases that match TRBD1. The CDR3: CASSGGTGSNSPLHF. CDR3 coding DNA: TGTGCCAGCAGCGGGGGGACAGGGTCCAATTCACCCCTCCACTTT.